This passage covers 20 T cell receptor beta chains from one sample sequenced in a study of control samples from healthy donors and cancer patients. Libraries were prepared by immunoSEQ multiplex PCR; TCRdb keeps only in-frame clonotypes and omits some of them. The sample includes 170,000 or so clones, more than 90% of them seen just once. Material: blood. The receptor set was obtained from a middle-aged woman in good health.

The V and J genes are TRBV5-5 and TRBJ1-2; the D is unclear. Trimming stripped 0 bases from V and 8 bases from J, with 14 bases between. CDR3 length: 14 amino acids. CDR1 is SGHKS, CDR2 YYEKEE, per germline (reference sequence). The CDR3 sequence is CASSLDRVISGYTF. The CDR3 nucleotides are TGTGCCAGCAGCTTGGACCGGGTAATCAGCGGCTACACCTTC.

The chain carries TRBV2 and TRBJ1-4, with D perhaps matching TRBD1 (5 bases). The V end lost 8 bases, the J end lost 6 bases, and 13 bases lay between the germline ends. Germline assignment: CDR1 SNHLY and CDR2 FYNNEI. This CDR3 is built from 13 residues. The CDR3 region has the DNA TGTGCCAGCCTGCGGGGGTACGATGAAAAACTGTTTTTT. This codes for CASLRGYDEKLFF.

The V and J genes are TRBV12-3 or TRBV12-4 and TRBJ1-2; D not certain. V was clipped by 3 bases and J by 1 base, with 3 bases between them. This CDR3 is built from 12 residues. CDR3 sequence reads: CASSFVNYGYTF. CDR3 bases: TGTGCCAGCAGTTTCGTTAACTATGGCTACACCTTC.

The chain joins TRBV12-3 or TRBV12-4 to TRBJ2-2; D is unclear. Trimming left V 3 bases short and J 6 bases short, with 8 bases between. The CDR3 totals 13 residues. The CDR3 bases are TGTGCCAGCAGTTTTGGTGGATCCGGGGAGCTGTTTTTT. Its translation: CASSFGGSGELFF.

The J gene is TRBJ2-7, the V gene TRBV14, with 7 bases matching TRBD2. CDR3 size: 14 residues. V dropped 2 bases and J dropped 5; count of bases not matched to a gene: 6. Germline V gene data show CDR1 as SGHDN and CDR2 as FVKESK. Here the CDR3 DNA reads TGTGCCAGCAGCCAAACCCTGGGGGGGGACGAGCAGTACTTC. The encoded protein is CASSQTLGGDEQYF.

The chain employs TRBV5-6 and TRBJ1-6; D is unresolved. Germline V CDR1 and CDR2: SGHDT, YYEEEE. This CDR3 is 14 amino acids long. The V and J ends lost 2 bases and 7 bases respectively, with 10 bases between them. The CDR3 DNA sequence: TGTGCCAGCAGCTTCACGAGCCGCAATTCACCCCTCCACTTT. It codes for CASSFTSRNSPLHF.

DNA for the CDR3: TGTGCCAGAGCGACGGGTGATGAGCAGTTCTTC. Its translation: CARATGDEQFF. The chain has TRBV5-3 and TRBJ2-1; D is uncertain. TRBV5-3 is marked as an open reading frame, function uncertain. The CDR3 is made up of 11 amino acids. V was clipped by 7 bases and J by 8 bases, with 10 bases between them.

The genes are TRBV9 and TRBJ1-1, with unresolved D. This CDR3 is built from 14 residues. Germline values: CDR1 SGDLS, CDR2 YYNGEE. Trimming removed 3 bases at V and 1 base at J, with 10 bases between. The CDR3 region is CASSARTGNTEAFF. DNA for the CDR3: TGTGCCAGCAGCGCCCGGACGGGGAACACTGAAGCTTTCTTT.

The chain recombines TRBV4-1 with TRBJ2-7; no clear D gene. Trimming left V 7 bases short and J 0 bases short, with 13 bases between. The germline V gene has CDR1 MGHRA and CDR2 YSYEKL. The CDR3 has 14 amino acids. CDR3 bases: TGCGCCAGCAAAACCGTATCGACCTCCTACGAGCAGTACTTC. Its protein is CASKTVSTSYEQYF.

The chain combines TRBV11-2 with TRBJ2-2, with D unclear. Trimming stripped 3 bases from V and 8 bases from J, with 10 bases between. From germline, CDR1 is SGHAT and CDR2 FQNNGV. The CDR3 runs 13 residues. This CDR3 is CASSFGPEGELFF. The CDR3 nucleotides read TGTGCCAGCAGCTTCGGACCTGAGGGGGAGCTGTTTTTT. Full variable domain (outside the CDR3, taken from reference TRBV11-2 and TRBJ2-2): EAGVAQSPRYKIIEKRQSVAFWCNPISGHATLYWYQQILGQGPKLLIQFQNNGVVDDSQLPKDRFSAERLKGVDSTLKIQPAKLEDSAVYLCASSFGPEGELFFGEGSRLTVL.

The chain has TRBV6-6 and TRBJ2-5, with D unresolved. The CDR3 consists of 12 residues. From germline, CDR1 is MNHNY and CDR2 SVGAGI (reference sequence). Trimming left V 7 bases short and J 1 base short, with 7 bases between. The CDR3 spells CASTRAQETQYF. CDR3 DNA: TGTGCCAGCACCCGGGCCCAAGAGACCCAGTACTTC.

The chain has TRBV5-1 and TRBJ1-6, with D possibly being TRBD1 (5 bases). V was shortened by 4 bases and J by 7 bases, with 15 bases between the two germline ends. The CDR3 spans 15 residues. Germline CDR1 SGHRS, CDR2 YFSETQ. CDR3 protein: CASSPRDFNNSPLHF. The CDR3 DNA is TGCGCCAGCAGCCCCCGGGACTTTAACAATTCACCCCTCCACTTT.

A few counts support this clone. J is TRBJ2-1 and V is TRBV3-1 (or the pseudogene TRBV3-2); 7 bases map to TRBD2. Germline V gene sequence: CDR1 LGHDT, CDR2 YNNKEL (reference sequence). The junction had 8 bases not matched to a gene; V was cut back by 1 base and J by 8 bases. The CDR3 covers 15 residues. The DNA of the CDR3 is TGTGCCAGCAGCCAAGGGGAGCGGGGAGTGGATGAGCAGTTCTTC. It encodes CASSQGERGVDEQFF.

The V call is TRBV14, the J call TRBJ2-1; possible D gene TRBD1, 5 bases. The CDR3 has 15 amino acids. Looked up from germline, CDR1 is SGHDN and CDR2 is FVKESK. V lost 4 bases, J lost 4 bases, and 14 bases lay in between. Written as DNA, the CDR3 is TGTGCCAGCAGCCTTAAAGGTCAGGGATACAATGAGCAGTTCTTC. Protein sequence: CASSLKGQGYNEQFF.

The DNA of the CDR3 is TGTGCTAGTGCCCTCGGACAGGGCCATCAGCCCCAGCATTTT. Residues: CASALGQGHQPQHF. This chain connects TRBV12-5 to TRBJ1-5, with 8 bases matching TRBD1. After removal of 7 bases from V and 5 bases from J, the junction contained 7 bases not matched to a gene. This CDR3 spans 14 amino acids. Germline lookup yields CDR1 LGHNT and CDR2 FRNRAP. Full variable domain (rest looked up from reference TRBV12-5 and TRBJ1-5): DARVTQTPRHKVTEMGQEVTMRCQPILGHNTVFWYRQTMMQGLELLAYFRNRAPLDDSGMPKDRFSAEMPDATLATLKIQPSEPRDSAVYFCASALGQGHQPQHFGDGTRLSIL.

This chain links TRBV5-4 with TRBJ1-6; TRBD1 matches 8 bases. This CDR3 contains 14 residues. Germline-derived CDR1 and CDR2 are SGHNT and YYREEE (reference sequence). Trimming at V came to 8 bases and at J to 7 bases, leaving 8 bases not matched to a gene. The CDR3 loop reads CARARGQDNSPLHF. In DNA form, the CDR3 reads TGTGCCAGGGCCAGGGGGCAGGACAATTCACCCCTCCACTTT.

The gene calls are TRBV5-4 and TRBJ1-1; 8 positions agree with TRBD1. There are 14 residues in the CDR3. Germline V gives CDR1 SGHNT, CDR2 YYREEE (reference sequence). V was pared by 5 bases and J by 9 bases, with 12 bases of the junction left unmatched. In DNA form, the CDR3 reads TGTGCCAGCAGTTCGGACAGGGAGGGATTTCAAGCTTTCTTT. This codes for CASSSDREGFQAFF.

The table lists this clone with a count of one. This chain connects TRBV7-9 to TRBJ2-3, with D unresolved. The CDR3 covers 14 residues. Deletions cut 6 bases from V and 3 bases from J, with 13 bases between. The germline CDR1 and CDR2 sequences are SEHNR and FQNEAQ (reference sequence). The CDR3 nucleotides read TGTGCCAGCAGACCCTCCGGTGGGACAGATACGCAGTATTTT. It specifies CASRPSGGTDTQYF.

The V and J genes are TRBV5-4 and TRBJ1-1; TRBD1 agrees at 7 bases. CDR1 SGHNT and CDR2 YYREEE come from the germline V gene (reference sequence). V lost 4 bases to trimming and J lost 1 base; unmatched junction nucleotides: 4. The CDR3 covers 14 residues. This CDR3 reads CASSPTGTNTEAFF. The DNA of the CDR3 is TGTGCCAGCAGCCCGACAGGGACGAACACTGAAGCTTTCTTT.

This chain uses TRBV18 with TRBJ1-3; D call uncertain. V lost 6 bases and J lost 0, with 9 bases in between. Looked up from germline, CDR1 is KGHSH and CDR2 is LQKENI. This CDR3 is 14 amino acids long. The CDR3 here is CASSKTASGNTIYF. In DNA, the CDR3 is TGTGCCAGCTCGAAAACAGCCTCTGGAAACACCATATATTTT.